A selection of T cell receptor beta chains follows, all from one sample in a study of T cells in pancreatic ductal adenocarcinoma. The repertoire was sequenced with immunoSEQ multiplex PCR; TCRdb's copy has only in-frame clones and lacks some. In the table there are 31,000 or so clones, over 85% of which are singletons. The sequenced sample was PBMCs. The receptors shown here come from a human donor with pancreatic ductal adenocarcinoma. CDR3s include the opening cysteine and the closing phenylalanine or tryptophan. Each record gives: D gene, clone size, J gene, V gene, CDR3 protein, CDR3 DNA. D genes are given only for firm matches. Not all rows give a size; the values are once, few, many and, for expanded clones, a class.

D gene: -; clone size: -; J gene: TRBJ1-5; V gene: TRBV15; CDR3 protein: CATSRDPSQPQHF; CDR3 DNA: TGTGCCACCAGCAGAGACCCCAGTCAGCCCCAGCATTTT
D gene: -; clone size: -; J gene: TRBJ1-4; V gene: TRBV6-1; CDR3 protein: CASSRSTPNEKLFF; CDR3 DNA: TGTGCCAGCAGTCGGAGTACGCCAAATGAAAAACTGTTTTTT
D gene: -; clone size: -; J gene: TRBJ2-1; V gene: TRBV20-1; CDR3 protein: CSALSRRGPFF; CDR3 DNA: TGCAGTGCTCTCAGCAGGCGGGGTCCGTTCTTC
D gene: TRBD1; clone size: -; J gene: TRBJ2-5; V gene: TRBV15; CDR3 protein: CATSRGTGNPQETQYF; CDR3 DNA: TGTGCCACCAGCCGAGGGACAGGGAACCCGCAAGAGACCCAGTACTTC
D gene: -; clone size: few; J gene: TRBJ2-7; V gene: TRBV7-9; CDR3 protein: CASSGNNRDTAYEQYF; CDR3 DNA: TGTGCCAGCAGCGGGAACAACCGGGACACCGCCTACGAGCAGTACTTC
D gene: TRBD2; clone size: -; J gene: TRBJ2-7; V gene: TRBV7-8; CDR3 protein: CASSYEPGLAGGSSYEQYF; CDR3 DNA: TGTGCCAGCAGCTATGAACCGGGACTAGCGGGAGGGAGCTCCTACGAGCAGTACTTC
D gene: TRBD1; clone size: -; J gene: TRBJ2-5; V gene: TRBV5-4; CDR3 protein: CASSPGQGRGETQYF; CDR3 DNA: TGTGCCAGCAGCCCCGGACAGGGCCGAGGGGAGACCCAGTACTTC
D gene: -; clone size: -; J gene: TRBJ2-5; V gene: TRBV5-1; CDR3 protein: CASSGPGQETQYF; CDR3 DNA: TGCGCCAGCAGCGGCCCAGGCCAAGAGACCCAGTACTTC
D gene: -; clone size: -; J gene: TRBJ2-1; V gene: TRBV5-4; CDR3 protein: CASTPMGTSSPGIEQFF; CDR3 DNA: TGTGCCAGCACCCCAATGGGTACTAGTTCCCCAGGCATTGAGCAGTTCTTC
D gene: TRBD1; clone size: -; J gene: TRBJ1-1; V gene: TRBV19; CDR3 protein: CASRRQGTEAFF; CDR3 DNA: TGTGCCAGTAGGAGACAGGGGACTGAAGCTTTCTTT
D gene: -; clone size: -; J gene: TRBJ1-2; V gene: TRBV7-9; CDR3 protein: CASSSIGGGYTF; CDR3 DNA: TGTGCCAGCAGCTCGATAGGGGGAGGCTACACCTTC
D gene: -; clone size: -; J gene: TRBJ1-2; V gene: TRBV7-9; CDR3 protein: CASSTVANYGYTF; CDR3 DNA: TGTGCCAGCAGCACGGTTGCTAACTATGGCTACACCTTC
D gene: -; clone size: -; J gene: TRBJ2-7; V gene: TRBV5-1; CDR3 protein: CASSFRGEAPEQYF; CDR3 DNA: TGCGCCAGCAGCTTCCGGGGTGAGGCCCCCGAGCAGTACTTC
D gene: -; clone size: -; J gene: TRBJ1-4; V gene: TRBV12-2; CDR3 protein: CASRPGQGAIGKEKLFF; CDR3 DNA: TGTGCAAGTCGCCCGGGACAGGGGGCAATTGGAAAAGAAAAACTGTTTTTT
D gene: TRBD1; clone size: -; J gene: TRBJ1-5; V gene: TRBV19; CDR3 protein: CATTDGQGRQPQHF; CDR3 DNA: TGTGCCACGACCGACGGACAGGGACGGCAGCCCCAGCATTTT
D gene: TRBD1; clone size: -; J gene: TRBJ1-1; V gene: TRBV29-1; CDR3 protein: CSGNRGSAEAFF; CDR3 DNA: TGCAGCGGGAACAGGGGAAGCGCTGAAGCTTTCTTT
D gene: TRBD2; clone size: -; J gene: TRBJ2-5; V gene: TRBV5-6; CDR3 protein: CASSPGGFFQETQYF; CDR3 DNA: TGTGCCAGCAGCCCGGGGGGGTTTTTCCAAGAGACCCAGTACTTC
D gene: TRBD2; clone size: once; J gene: TRBJ2-6; V gene: TRBV19; CDR3 protein: CASSMGGVLGANVLTF; CDR3 DNA: TGTGCCAGTAGTATGGGGGGGGTGTTGGGGGCCAACGTCCTGACTTTC
D gene: -; clone size: -; J gene: TRBJ2-1; V gene: TRBV7-3; CDR3 protein: CASSPGPNNEQFF; CDR3 DNA: TGTGCCAGCAGCCCGGGACCGAATAATGAGCAGTTCTTC
D gene: -; clone size: -; J gene: TRBJ2-6; V gene: TRBV5-8; CDR3 protein: CASNPGTDHSGANVLTF; CDR3 DNA: TGTGCCAGCAACCCCGGGACGGACCACTCTGGGGCCAACGTCCTGACTTTC
D gene: -; clone size: -; J gene: TRBJ2-3; V gene: TRBV11-2; CDR3 protein: CASSLDGVGDTQYF; CDR3 DNA: TGTGCCAGCAGCTTAGATGGGGTTGGGGATACGCAGTATTTT
D gene: -; clone size: -; J gene: TRBJ2-5; V gene: TRBV5-1; CDR3 protein: CASSLALLGQGETQYF; CDR3 DNA: TGCGCCAGCAGCTTGGCTCTGTTAGGGCAGGGGGAGACCCAGTACTTC